Shown below are 3 T cell receptor beta chains from a single sample sequenced in a study of T cells in Graves' hyperthyroidism and ophthalmopathy. The investigators amplified TCR beta CDR3 regions from RNA transcripts. A set of HTBI primers served as the primers for a first-round RT-PCR of the TCR CDR3. TCRdb itself ran the multiplex PCR reads through MiXCR, one entry per CDR3 protein. The repertoire includes about 400,000 distinct CDR3 sequences, approximately 14% of them detected once, and about 20% sits in the top ten. Material: blood. Every receptor here comes from a woman aged 25 to 39 with Graves' ophthalmopathy.

This clonotype was found a few times. This chain's CDR3 is CASSQDLGTTYNEQFF. CDR3 in DNA: TGTGCCAGCAGCCAAGATCTCGGGACTACCTACAATGAGCAGTTCTTC. V usage is TRBV14 and J usage is TRBJ2-1, with 7 positions matching TRBD2. V lost 0 bases and J lost 2; bases outside the gene matches: 4. The CDR3 covers 16 residues. Germline V gene lookup returns CDR1 SGHDN and CDR2 FVKESK.

The chain has TRBV19 and TRBJ2-5, with TRBD1 identical over 8 bases. Germline values: CDR1 LNHDA, CDR2 SQIVND (reference sequence). This CDR3 has 13 amino acids. V dropped 10 bases and J dropped 5; count of bases not matched to a gene: 9. For the CDR3, the DNA is TGTGCCACCGGGGACAGGCCTTTGGAGACCCAGTACTTC. Protein sequence: CATGDRPLETQYF.

This clonotype appeared many times. This chain links TRBV5-1 with TRBJ2-7; 8 positions match TRBD2. V shed 0 bases and J 0 bases; nucleotides not matched to a gene: 14. This CDR3 has 19 amino acids. In germline, CDR1 is SGHRS, CDR2 YFSETQ. CDR3 in DNA: TGCGCCAGCAGCTTGGGACTAGCGAGGGGTCCTCCGAGCTCCTACGAGCAGTACTTC. This encodes CASSLGLARGPPSSYEQYF.